A selection of T cell receptor beta chains follows, all from one sample in a study of a mutant IDH1 vaccine in newly diagnosed glioma. Measured with immunoSEQ multiplex PCR; TCRdb has only the in-frame clones, and not every one. The table includes about 54,000 clones, approximately 81% detected once. Sequencing used PBMCs, obtained from a glioma patient treated with radiotherapy, temozolomide or both. The receptors stem from a man younger than 30 with glioma. The CDR3 runs from the conserved cysteine through the conserved F or W. A D gene is named only where the DNA matches it firmly. Size tells how often a clone was seen (once, few, many) or the class of an expanded clone, and some rows leave it out.

J gene | V gene | D gene | clone size | CDR3 DNA | CDR3 protein
TRBJ1-1 | TRBV19 | - | - | TGTGCCAGCTCATCGGGGGGGGCGGACACTGAAGCTTTCTTT | CASSSGGADTEAFF
TRBJ1-3 | TRBV4-3 | - | - | TGCGCCAGCAGCCAAGATAGAGGGGTCAGTAACACCATATATTTT | CASSQDRGVSNTIYF
TRBJ1-1 | TRBV6-5 | - | - | TGTGCCAGCAGTTACTCTCCAGCCGCCCCTGAAGCTTTCTTT | CASSYSPAAPEAFF
TRBJ2-3 | TRBV30 | - | - | TGTGCCTGGAGTTCAGGGTTTTTGGCGCAGTATTTT | CAWSSGFLAQYF
TRBJ2-5 | TRBV6-5 | - | - | TGTGCCAGCAGTTACTCGCCTATCAATCGGGTGACCCAGTACTTC | CASSYSPINRVTQYF
TRBJ1-1 | TRBV5-4 | - | once | TGTGCCAGCAGCTTGAACAGGAACATGAACACTGAAGCTTTCTTT | CASSLNRNMNTEAFF
TRBJ2-1 | TRBV5-1 | TRBD2 | - | TGCGCCAGCAGCCGACCGGTTGAAGCGGGACTGGCGTGGCAGTTCTTC | CASSRPVEAGLAWQFF
TRBJ2-7 | TRBV11-2 | - | - | TGTGCCAGCAGCTTAGAATTGCTGGGGACCGAGCAGTACTTC | CASSLELLGTEQYF
TRBJ1-1 | TRBV4-3 | - | once | TGCGCCAGCAGCCAAGCGGTGAGGGCGCAAGGGGTTGGCACTGAAGCTTTCTTT | CASSQAVRAQGVGTEAFF
TRBJ1-1 | TRBV6-5 | TRBD1 | - | TGTGCCAGCAGCCTGGACAGGAGGAACACTGAAGCTTTCTTT | CASSLDRRNTEAFF
TRBJ2-5 | TRBV5-1 | TRBD1 | - | TGCGCCAGCAGCTTACCCGGGACAGAAGAGACCCAGTACTTC | CASSLPGTEETQYF
TRBJ1-2 | TRBV18 | TRBD1 | - | TGTGCCAGCTCACCATCTCCGGGACAGGGAGGATTTGGCTACACCTTC | CASSPSPGQGGFGYTF
TRBJ1-5 | TRBV10-3 | - | few | TGTGCCATCAGTGAAGGGAACAATCAGCCCCAGCATTTT | CAISEGNNQPQHF
TRBJ1-1 | TRBV30 | - | - | TGTGCCTGGAGTGTTTGGGGCGGCACTGAAGCTTTCTTT | CAWSVWGGTEAFF
TRBJ1-1 | TRBV4-3 | - | - | TGCGCCAGCAGCCCGGACCCCGCTGGGGGCACTGAAGCTTTCTTT | CASSPDPAGGTEAFF
TRBJ1-1 | TRBV28 | - | - | TGTGCCAGCAGTTTAGTGGAAAACCTAGGGGGCACTGAAGCTTTCTTT | CASSLVENLGGTEAFF
TRBJ2-3 | TRBV30 | - | - | TGTGCCTGGACCCTTGGGGGGCGCGCCCCCCGGGGATATACGCAGTATTTT | CAWTLGGRAPRGYTQYF
TRBJ1-5 | TRBV2 | - | - | TGTGCCTCCCAGGGAAGGGGGGGCAATCAGCCCCAGCATTTT | CASQGRGGNQPQHF
TRBJ1-4 | TRBV7-9 | TRBD1 | - | TGTGCCAGCAGCTTAACCGGGACAGAGAATGAAAAACTGTTTTTT | CASSLTGTENEKLFF
TRBJ2-7 | TRBV27 | TRBD2 | - | TGTGCCAGCAGTTTATCTGCTAGCGGTCCCAACGAGCAGTACTTC | CASSLSASGPNEQYF
TRBJ1-1 | TRBV19 | - | - | TGTGCCAGTAGTATCCTGAACACTGAAGCTTTCTTT | CASSILNTEAFF
TRBJ2-1 | TRBV6-5 | - | - | TGTGCCAGCAACAACGCCCGGGCAAATGAGCAGTTCTTC | CASNNARANEQFF
TRBJ2-1 | TRBV4-3 | TRBD2 | - | TGCGCCAGCAGCCAAGTTCTTACTAGCGGGGTAAATGAGCAGTTCTTC | CASSQVLTSGVNEQFF
TRBJ2-5 | TRBV6-1 | TRBD2 | - | TGTGCCAGCAGTCGAGGAGGACTAGCGGAAGAGACCCAGTACTTC | CASSRGGLAEETQYF
TRBJ1-4 | TRBV19 | TRBD1 | few | TGTGCCAGTAGTGCCTCCGGGACAGGGAATGAAAAACTGTTTTTT | CASSASGTGNEKLFF
TRBJ2-5 | TRBV7-6 | TRBD2 | - | TGTGCCAGCAGCCGTCCGGGGGGAGAGACCCAGTACTTC | CASSRPGGETQYF
TRBJ1-2 | TRBV6-5 | - | - | TGTGCCAGCAGTTACTTCGCGTCCTATGGCTACACCTTC | CASSYFASYGYTF
TRBJ2-7 | TRBV30 | - | once | TGTGCCTGGAGTGTACGGGGGACAGCTTCCTACGAGCAGTACTTC | CAWSVRGTASYEQYF
TRBJ2-1 | TRBV5-1 | - | - | TGCGCCAGCAGCTTCGGCTCCTACAATGAGCAGTTCTTC | CASSFGSYNEQFF
TRBJ2-2 | TRBV9 | - | - | TGTGCCAGCAGCGACCCCTGGGGGGCAGCGGGCACCGGGGAGCTGTTTTTT | CASSDPWGAAGTGELFF
TRBJ2-7 | TRBV27 | TRBD2 | - | TGTGCCAGCAAGCGGGGCGGGAGGGCCGACGAGCAGTACTTC | CASKRGGRADEQYF
TRBJ1-1 | TRBV27 | TRBD1 | few | TGTGCCAGCAGGCAGGGGGCAACTGAAGCTTTCTTT | CASRQGATEAFF
TRBJ1-4 | TRBV9 | - | - | TGTGCCAGCAGCGTAGGAGGCCGTGGGGGTAATGAAAAACTGTTTTTT | CASSVGGRGGNEKLFF
TRBJ1-4 | TRBV7-2 | - | - | TGTGCCAGCAGCGGTAGGGGCAGACCTGCAACTAATGAAAAACTGTTTTTT | CASSGRGRPATNEKLFF
TRBJ1-6 | TRBV30 | - | - | TGTGCCTGGATCGGTGTAGGGCATGCGCCCGATAATTCACCCCTCCACTTT | CAWIGVGHAPDNSPLHF
TRBJ1-1 | TRBV5-1 | TRBD1 | - | TGCGCCAGCAGCCCGGACCAGGGGGCGGACACTGAAGCTTTCTTT | CASSPDQGADTEAFF
TRBJ2-1 | TRBV9 | TRBD2 | - | TGTGCCAGCAGCGTAGAGGCTAGCGGGACCTACAATGAGCAGTTCTTC | CASSVEASGTYNEQFF
TRBJ1-2 | TRBV18 | - | - | TGTGCCAGCTCCCGGGACCGAGATAGCGGGCCGGGCTACACCTTC | CASSRDRDSGPGYTF
TRBJ2-1 | TRBV30 | - | - | TGTGCCTCTGGCGGGGGCAGCTCCTACAATGAGCAGTTCTTC | CASGGGSSYNEQFF
TRBJ2-1 | TRBV11-1 | - | - | TGTGCCAGCAGCCCCCGGACAATCCCTGAGCAGTTCTTC | CASSPRTIPEQFF
TRBJ1-4 | TRBV5-1 | - | - | TGCGCCAGCAGCTTGGTTGGAGGGGTTAATGAAAAACTGTTTTTT | CASSLVGGVNEKLFF
TRBJ1-6 | TRBV7-2 | - | - | TGTGCCAGCAGCTTGGGTAGGGGGGGACCCTATAATTCACCCCTCCACTTT | CASSLGRGGPYNSPLHF
TRBJ2-5 | TRBV13 | - | - | TGTGCCAGCAGCTTCGGATCAGTCGAGACCCAGTACTTC | CASSFGSVETQYF
TRBJ2-7 | TRBV27 | - | - | TGTGCCAGCAGTTTCTACATTGGAGATGGCTACGAGCAGTACTTC | CASSFYIGDGYEQYF